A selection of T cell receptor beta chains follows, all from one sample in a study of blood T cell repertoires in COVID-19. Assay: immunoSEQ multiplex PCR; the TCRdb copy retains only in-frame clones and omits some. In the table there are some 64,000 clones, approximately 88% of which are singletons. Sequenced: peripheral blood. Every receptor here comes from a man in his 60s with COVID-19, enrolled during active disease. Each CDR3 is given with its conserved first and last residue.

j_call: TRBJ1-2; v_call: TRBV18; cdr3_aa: CASSPPTGEYGYTF
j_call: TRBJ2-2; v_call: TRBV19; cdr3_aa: CATWSTEDTGELFF
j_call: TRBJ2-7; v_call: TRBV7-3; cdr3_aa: CASSLAGGREQYF
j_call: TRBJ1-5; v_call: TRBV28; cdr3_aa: CASSPTGGAEGQPQHF
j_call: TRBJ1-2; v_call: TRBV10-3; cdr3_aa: CAISRGQGDNYGYTF
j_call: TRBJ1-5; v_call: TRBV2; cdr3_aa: CASRRGQPGNQPQHF
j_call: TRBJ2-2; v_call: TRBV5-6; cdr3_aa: CASGRLGELFF
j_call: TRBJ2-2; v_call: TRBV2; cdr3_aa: CASRAIRGGAGELFF
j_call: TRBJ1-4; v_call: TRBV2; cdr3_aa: CASSRGFDREKLFF
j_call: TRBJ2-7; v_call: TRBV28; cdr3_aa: CAIGQFQSTYDEQYF
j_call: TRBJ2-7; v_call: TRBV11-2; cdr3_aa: CASSPQSGIEQYF
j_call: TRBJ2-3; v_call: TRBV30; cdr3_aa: CAWSSGGGSSDTQYF
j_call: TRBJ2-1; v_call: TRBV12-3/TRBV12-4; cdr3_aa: CASSWSSYNEQFF
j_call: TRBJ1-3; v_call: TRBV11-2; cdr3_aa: CASNSLRRGAGNTIYF
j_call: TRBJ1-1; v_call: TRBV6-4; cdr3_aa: CASSPGQGNTEAFF
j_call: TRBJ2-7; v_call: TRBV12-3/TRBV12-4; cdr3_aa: CASSLGGTDEQYF
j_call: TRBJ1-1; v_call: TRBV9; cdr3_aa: CASSVNGITEAFF
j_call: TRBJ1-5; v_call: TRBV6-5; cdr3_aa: CASSRSDSNQPQHF
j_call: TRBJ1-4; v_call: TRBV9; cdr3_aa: CASSTGQTATNEKLFF
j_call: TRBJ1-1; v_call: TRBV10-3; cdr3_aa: CAISESQGVRAEAFF
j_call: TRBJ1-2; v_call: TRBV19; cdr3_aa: CASSIMAGPSPNYGYTF
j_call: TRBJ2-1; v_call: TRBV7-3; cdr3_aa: CASSLLAGGSYNEQFF
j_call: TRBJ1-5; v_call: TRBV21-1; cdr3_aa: CASSYRGINQPQHF
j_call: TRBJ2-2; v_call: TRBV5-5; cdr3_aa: CASSQEQGANTGELFF
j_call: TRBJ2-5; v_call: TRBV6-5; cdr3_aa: CASSRGYGETQYF
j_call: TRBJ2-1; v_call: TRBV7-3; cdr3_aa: CASSLKPAWRAGDSEQFF
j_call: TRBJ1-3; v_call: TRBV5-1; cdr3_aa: CASSLAGTGNTIYF
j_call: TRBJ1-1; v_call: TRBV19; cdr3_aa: CASSIQVENTEAFF
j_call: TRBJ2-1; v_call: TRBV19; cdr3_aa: CASSTASVMNEQFF
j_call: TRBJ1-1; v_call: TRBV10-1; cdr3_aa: CASRTGGPNTEAFF
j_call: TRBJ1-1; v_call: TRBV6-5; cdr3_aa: CASRIYESNTEAFF
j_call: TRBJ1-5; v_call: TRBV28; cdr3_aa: CASSLSTGGGQPQHF
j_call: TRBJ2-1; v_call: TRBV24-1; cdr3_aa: CATSTSGRENEQFF
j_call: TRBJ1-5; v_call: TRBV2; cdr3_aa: CASVRGIGGNQPQHF
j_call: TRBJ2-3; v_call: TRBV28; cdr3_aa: CASRQQGVADTQYF
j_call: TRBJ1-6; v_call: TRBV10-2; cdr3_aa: CASTPREESPLHF
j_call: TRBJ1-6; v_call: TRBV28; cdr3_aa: CASSHRRGDSSPLHF
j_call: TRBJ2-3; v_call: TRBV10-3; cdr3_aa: CAIRPGQATDTQYF
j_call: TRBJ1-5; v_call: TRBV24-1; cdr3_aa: CATSDFVTAPKNQPQHF
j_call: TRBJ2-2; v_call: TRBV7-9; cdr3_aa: CASSFQGTGELFF
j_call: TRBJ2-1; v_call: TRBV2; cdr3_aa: CASSERDLGEDEQFF
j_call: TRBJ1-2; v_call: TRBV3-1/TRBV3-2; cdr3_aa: CASSQESVGYTF